This TCR beta chain was captured in a study of T cells after yellow fever vaccination. Study-wide context: For low cell numbers, libraries were made with SMART-Seq v4 Ultra Low Input. Study-wide findings and caveats: Any FACS-sorted repertoire could hold abundant clonotypes that contaminate it from the bulk population.

About this clonotype itself: Its target is unknown.

For TCR, cDNA came from 5'RACE template switching, which added a universal primer site and UMIs. One entry per CDR3 protein, called by TCRdb with MiXCR from the 5' RACE reads. The sample carries approximately 160,000 distinct CDR3 sequences, around 9% recorded once. Germline assignment: CDR1 SGHTA and CDR2 FQGNSA. The CDR3 length is 16 residues. V was clipped by 0 bases and J by 1 base, with 12 bases between them. The rearrangement uses TRBV7-2 and TRBJ2-5; no clear D gene. This clonotype was obtained from a man aged 18 to 30 who received the YFV17D yellow fever vaccine. Specimen: CD8+ T cells sorted from PBMCs, collected 45 days after the yellow fever booster vaccination. This CDR3 reads CASSLAAAIGQETQYF. The CDR3 DNA reads TGTGCCAGCAGCTTAGCGGCAGCTATCGGCCAAGAGACCCAGTACTTC.